The sequence of this T cell receptor beta chain was determined in a study of CD4 and CD8 cells across lung adenocarcinoma regions. TCRdb processed the PCR reads anew with MiXCR; each CDR3 protein has one entry. The repertoire holds several thousand distinct CDR3 sequences, with around 53% as singletons. The germline V gene has CDR1 MNHEY and CDR2 SMNVEV (reference sequence). The CDR3 covers 13 residues. V lost 5 bases and J lost 5; bases outside the gene matches: 4. Samples came from patients with localized non-small cell lung adenocarcinoma. The sample comprised CD8+ T cells from the center of a lung tumor. The chain uses TRBV27 and TRBJ2-5; 8 positions match TRBD1. The TCR comes from a male donor with lung adenocarcinoma. The CD4 and CD8 labels of this study may be unreliable. The CDR3 region is CASSPYRGETQYF. CDR3 DNA sequence: TGTGCCAGCAGTCCCTACAGGGGGGAGACCCAGTACTTC.